The 9 T cell receptor beta chains in this list originate from one sample, sequenced in a study of T cell responses to AZD1222 COVID-19 vaccine (dated by TCRdb to about 2021). The time point tag for this specimen amounts to: baseline before first vaccination. Libraries came from the immunoSEQ multiplex PCR assay. As stored in TCRdb, this immuneACCESS dataset retains in-frame rearrangements with V and J assigned. A fraction of the clones does not appear; measured against another copy, unresolved V genes explain less than half of the discrepancy, and the remainder lacks a known reason. The table for this sample lists more than 95,000 clones; around 90% of them were counted only once. Jointly, the top ten make up around 30% of the sample. The input for sequencing was peripheral blood, taken on day 0 of AZD1222 vaccination. These receptors were collected from an adult in good health.

The V gene is TRBV6-5, the J gene TRBJ1-1, with a possible D match to TRBD1 (6 bases). Germline lookup yields CDR1 MNHEY and CDR2 SVGAGI. The CDR3 is 14 residues long. V was trimmed by 6 bases and J by 4 bases, leaving 15 bases between them. For the CDR3, the DNA is TGTGCCAGCAGAGGGGGTAGTAGTACCACTGAAGCTTTCTTT. Translating it yields CASRGGSSTTEAFF.

This chain connects TRBV19 to TRBJ1-1; 11 bases match TRBD1. The CDR3 contains 17 residues. Germline lookup yields CDR1 LNHDA and CDR2 SQIVND (reference sequence). Trimming removed 1 base from V and 5 bases from J; junction bases left unmatched: 9. The CDR3 reads CASSIVLGQGAYTEAFF. The CDR3, as DNA: TGTGCCAGTAGTATAGTCCTCGGACAGGGGGCGTATACTGAAGCTTTCTTT.

This clone has a single count. This sequence joins TRBV4-1 and TRBJ2-5; D uncertain. The CDR3 spans 14 residues. CDR1 and CDR2 from the germline V gene are MGHRA and YSYEKL. Deletions cut 4 bases from V and 0 bases from J, with 9 bases between. The CDR3 is CASSPTQDQETQYF. Written as DNA, the CDR3 is TGCGCCAGCAGCCCGACCCAGGACCAAGAGACCCAGTACTTC.

The chain uses TRBV3-1 (or the pseudogene TRBV3-2) and TRBJ2-1; 9 bases are shared with TRBD1. The junction had 7 bases not matched to a gene; V was cut back by 1 base and J by 9 bases. This CDR3 has 15 residues. Germline CDR1 is LGHDT and CDR2 is YNNKEL (reference sequence). The CDR3 loop reads CASSQAQGAVGEQFF. CDR3 DNA sequence: TGTGCCAGCAGCCAAGCACAGGGGGCAGTCGGTGAGCAGTTCTTC.

V and J are TRBV2 and TRBJ1-4, with 8 bases matching TRBD1. V lost 8 bases to trimming and J lost 3 bases; unmatched junction nucleotides: 2. Germline CDR1 reads SNHLY; CDR2 reads FYNNEI. CDR3 length equals 13 residues. CDR3 region: CASHRGSNEKLFF. The CDR3 DNA reads TGTGCCAGCCACAGGGGGTCTAATGAAAAACTGTTTTTT.

This chain joins TRBV4-1 and TRBJ1-4, with 12 bases lining up with TRBD1. After removal of 4 bases from V and 8 bases from J, the junction contained 8 bases not matched to a gene. This CDR3 has 16 amino acids. Per the germline V gene, CDR1 is MGHRA and CDR2 is YSYEKL. DNA for the CDR3: TGCGCCAGCAGCCTGGACCCCGGGACAGGGGGCGAAAAACTGTTTTTT. Translated, it gives CASSLDPGTGGEKLFF.

The CDR3 bases are TGCGCCAGCAGCCAGCAAAGACTAGAGGATTTCGGAGATACGCAGTATTTT. It is translated as CASSQQRLEDFGDTQYF. The chain joins TRBV4-3 to TRBJ2-3, with D maybe TRBD2 (6 bases). The CDR3 spans 17 residues. Per germline, CDR1 LGHNA and CDR2 YSLEER. V lost 3 bases, J lost 5 bases, and 21 bases lay in between.

This rearrangement joins TRBV5-1 to TRBJ1-2; D not certain. The CDR3 runs to 14 residues. CDR1 is SGHRS and CDR2 is YFSETQ in the germline V gene. Trimming shortened V by 4 bases and J by 0 bases, and 10 bases separated the two germline ends. The CDR3 DNA follows: TGCGCCAGCAGCCCCGACACGACTAACTATGGCTACACCTTC. It codes for CASSPDTTNYGYTF.

This clone turned up a few times. This chain uses TRBV5-5 with TRBJ1-5; D uncertain. Deletions cut 0 bases from V and 2 bases from J, with 6 bases between. CDR1 and CDR2 (germline): SGHKS, YYEKEE (reference sequence). The CDR3 runs to 14 residues. The CDR3 protein is CASSLGNGNQPQHF. CDR3 bases: TGTGCCAGCAGCTTGGGCAATGGCAATCAGCCCCAGCATTTT. Together with reference TRBV5-5 and TRBJ1-5, the CDR3 gives the full variable domain: DAGVTQSPTHLIKTRGQQVTLRCSPISGHKSVSWYQQVLGQGPQFIFQYYEKEERGRGNFPDRFSARQFPNYSSELNVNALLLGDSALYLCASSLGNGNQPQHFGDGTRLSIL.